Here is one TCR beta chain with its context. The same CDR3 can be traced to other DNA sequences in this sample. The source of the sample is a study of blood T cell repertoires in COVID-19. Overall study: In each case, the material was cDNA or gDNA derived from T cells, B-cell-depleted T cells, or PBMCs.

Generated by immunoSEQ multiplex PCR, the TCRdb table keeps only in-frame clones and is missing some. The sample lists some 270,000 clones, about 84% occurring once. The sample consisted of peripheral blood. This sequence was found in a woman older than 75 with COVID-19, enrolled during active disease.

The CDR3: CASSLTGGATNEKLFF. The CDR3 nucleotides read TGCGCCAGCAGCCTAACAGGGGGCGCAACTAATGAAAAACTGTTTTTT. The chain couples TRBV5-1 to TRBJ1-4, with 9 bases aligning to TRBD1. Germline V lookup: CDR1 SGHRS, CDR2 YFSETQ. There are 16 residues in the CDR3. J was trimmed by 0 bases and V by 4 bases; bases with no gene match: 4. The complete variable domain, with remaining parts taken from reference TRBV5-1 and TRBJ1-4, reads KAGVTQTPRYLIKTRGQQVTLSCSPISGHRSVSWYQQTPGQGLQFLFEYFSETQRNKGNFPGRFSGRQFSNSRSEMNVSTLELGDSALYLCASSLTGGATNEKLFFGSGTQLSVL.